This TCR beta chain was obtained from a study of T cells expressing NK-cell markers. Overall study findings and caveats: Among CD8+ T cells from several donors, dominant NKG2C+ clonotypes accounted for about 1.0-7.0%.

Germline V gene lookup returns CDR1 SGDLS and CDR2 YYNGEE. CDR3 length equals 18 residues. TCRdb reanalyzed the 5' RACE reads, giving one entry per CDR3 protein sequence and no DNA. The sample is made up of 440,000 or so distinct CDR3 sequences, and the top ten hold 6% to 9.5% of it. On this clonotype itself: As yet, its antigen is unknown.

The receptor was isolated from a woman between 18 and 69 years old in good health. The material sequenced was blood T cells: a sorted CD56 or NKG2C T cell subset, CD4+ or CD8+ T cells, or bulk PBMC T cells (not recorded which). V is TRBV9 and J is TRBJ2-3; TCRdb's D call of TRBD2 is untestable without DNA. This CDR3 is CASSVVGTSGGLSDTQYF.